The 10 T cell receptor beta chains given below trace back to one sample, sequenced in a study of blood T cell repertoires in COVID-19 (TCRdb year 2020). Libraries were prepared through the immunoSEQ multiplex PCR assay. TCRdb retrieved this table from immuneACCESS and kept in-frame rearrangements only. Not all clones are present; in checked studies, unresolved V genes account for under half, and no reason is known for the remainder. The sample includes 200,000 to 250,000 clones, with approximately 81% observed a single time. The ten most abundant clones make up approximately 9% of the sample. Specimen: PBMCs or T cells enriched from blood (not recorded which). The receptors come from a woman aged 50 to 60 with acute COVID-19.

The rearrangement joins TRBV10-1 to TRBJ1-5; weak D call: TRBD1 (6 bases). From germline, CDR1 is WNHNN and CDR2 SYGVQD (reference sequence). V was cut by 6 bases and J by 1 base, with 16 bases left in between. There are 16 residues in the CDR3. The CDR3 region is CASRGEGGRSNQPQHF. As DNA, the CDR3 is TGCGCCAGCAGGGGGGAAGGGGGAAGGAGCAATCAGCCCCAGCATTTT.

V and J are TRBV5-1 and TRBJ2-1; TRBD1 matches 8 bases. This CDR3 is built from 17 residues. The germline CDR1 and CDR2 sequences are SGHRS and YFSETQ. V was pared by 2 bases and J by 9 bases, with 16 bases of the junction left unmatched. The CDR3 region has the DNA TGCGCCAGCAGCTTTAAACCGGGACAGGCGAGCCATGGTGAGCAGTTCTTC. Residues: CASSFKPGQASHGEQFF. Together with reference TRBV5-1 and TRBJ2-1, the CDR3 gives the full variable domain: KAGVTQTPRYLIKTRGQQVTLSCSPISGHRSVSWYQQTPGQGLQFLFEYFSETQRNKGNFPGRFSGRQFSNSRSEMNVSTLELGDSALYLCASSFKPGQASHGEQFFGPGTRLTVL.

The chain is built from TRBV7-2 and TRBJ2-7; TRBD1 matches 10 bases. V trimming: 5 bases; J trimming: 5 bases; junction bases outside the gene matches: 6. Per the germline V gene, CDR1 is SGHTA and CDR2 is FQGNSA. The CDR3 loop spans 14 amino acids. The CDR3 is CASSGTGEANEQYF. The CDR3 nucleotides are TGTGCCAGCAGCGGGACAGGGGAGGCAAACGAGCAGTACTTC.

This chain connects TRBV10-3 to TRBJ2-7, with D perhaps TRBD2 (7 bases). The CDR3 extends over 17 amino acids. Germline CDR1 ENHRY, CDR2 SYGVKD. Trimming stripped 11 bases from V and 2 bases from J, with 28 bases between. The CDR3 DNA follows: TGTGCCTCCAAGGGGGGGCTTGGGACTTCCCAAACCTACGAGCAGTACTTC. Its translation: CASKGGLGTSQTYEQYF.

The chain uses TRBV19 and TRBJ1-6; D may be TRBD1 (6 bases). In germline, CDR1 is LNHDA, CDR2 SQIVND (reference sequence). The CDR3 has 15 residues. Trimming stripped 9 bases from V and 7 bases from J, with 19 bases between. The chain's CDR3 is CASNPAGTINSPLHF. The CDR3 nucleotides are TGTGCCAGCAATCCAGCAGGGACAATAAATTCACCCCTCCACTTT.

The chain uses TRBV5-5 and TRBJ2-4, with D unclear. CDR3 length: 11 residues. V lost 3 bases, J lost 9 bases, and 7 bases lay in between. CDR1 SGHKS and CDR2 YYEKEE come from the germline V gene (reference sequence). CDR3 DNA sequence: TGTGCCAGCAGCTGGAGAGGCATTCAGTACTTC. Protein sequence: CASSWRGIQYF.

The CDR3: CASSQSSASYEQYF. For the CDR3, the DNA is TGCGCCAGCAGCCAATCTAGCGCCTCCTACGAGCAGTACTTC. This chain links TRBV4-3 with TRBJ2-7, with a weak D call TRBD2 (6 bases). From germline, CDR1 is LGHNA and CDR2 YSLEER. This CDR3 spans 14 amino acids. V lost 2 bases and J lost 0, with 8 bases in between.

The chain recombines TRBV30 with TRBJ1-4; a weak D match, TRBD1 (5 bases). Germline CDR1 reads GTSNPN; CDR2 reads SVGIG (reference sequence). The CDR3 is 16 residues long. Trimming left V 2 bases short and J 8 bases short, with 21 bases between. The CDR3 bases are TGTGCCTGGAGTTCTTACTTTGGACAAGCAGGGGAAAAACTGTTTTTT. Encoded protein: CAWSSYFGQAGEKLFF.

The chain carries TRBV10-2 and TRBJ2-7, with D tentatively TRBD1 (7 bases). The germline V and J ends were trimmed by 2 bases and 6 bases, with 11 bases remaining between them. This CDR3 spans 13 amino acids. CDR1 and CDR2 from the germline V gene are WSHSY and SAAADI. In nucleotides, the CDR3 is TGCGCCAGCAGTGAGCAGGGGGGTACCGAGCAGTACTTC. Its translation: CASSEQGGTEQYF.

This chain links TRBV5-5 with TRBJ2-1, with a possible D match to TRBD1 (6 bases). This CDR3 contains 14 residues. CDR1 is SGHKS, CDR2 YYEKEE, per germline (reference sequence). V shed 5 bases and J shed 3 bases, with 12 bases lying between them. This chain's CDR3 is CASRGLTGYNEQFF. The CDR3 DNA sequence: TGTGCCAGCAGGGGATTGACAGGCTACAATGAGCAGTTCTTC.